Shown below are 23 T cell receptor beta chains from a single sample sequenced in a study of breast tumors, draining lymph nodes, adjacent tissues. TCRdb reprocessed the multiplex PCR reads via MiXCR and lists one record per CDR3 protein. The sample has roughly 110,000 distinct CDR3 sequences, 30% seen once. Samples came from axillary lymph nodes draining the breast cancer. The sequenced material came from axillary lymph node tissue. Every receptor here comes from a female donor with breast cancer. Some clones in this sample may be carry-over from other donors' samples.

This clonotype was seen many times. The rearrangement uses TRBV19 and TRBJ1-3; tentative D call: TRBD1 (5 bases). CDR1 is LNHDA and CDR2 is SQIVND in the germline V gene (reference sequence). Trimming took off 6 bases at V and 0 bases at J, with 9 bases between the two ends. There are 14 residues in the CDR3. This CDR3 is CASSRGSSGNTIYF. The CDR3 DNA reads as TGTGCCAGTAGCCGGGGGAGCTCTGGAAACACCATATATTTT.

This chain connects TRBV29-1 to TRBJ1-4, with TRBD1 matching 10 bases. In germline, CDR1 is SQVTM, CDR2 ANQGSEA. Germline trimming cut 4 bases from V and 3 bases from J; bases unmatched to any gene: 5. The CDR3 spans 15 residues. The CDR3 sequence is CSVVGQGNANEKLFF. The CDR3 DNA reads TGCAGCGTTGTGGGACAGGGGAACGCTAATGAAAAACTGTTTTTT.

V is TRBV12-3 or TRBV12-4 and J is TRBJ2-7, with D hard to call. CDR3 length equals 15 residues. With 1 base removed from V and 0 bases from J, the gap between germline ends came to 10 bases. The CDR3 sequence is CASSLVRPISYEQYF. The CDR3 DNA follows: TGTGCCAGCAGTTTAGTGCGGCCGATCTCCTACGAGCAGTACTTC.

There are many counts of this clonotype. This chain uses TRBV7-8 with TRBJ1-2; tentative D call: TRBD1 (5 bases). Germline values: CDR1 SGHVS, CDR2 FQNEAQ. The CDR3 is 14 amino acids. Trimming took 3 bases from V and 3 from J, leaving 11 bases between them. Here the CDR3 reads CASSLAGKDYGYTF. CDR3 nucleotides: TGTGCCAGCAGCTTGGCAGGGAAGGACTATGGCTACACCTTC.

This clonotype was observed once. V is TRBV20-1 and J is TRBJ2-5; TRBD2 matches 11 bases. Germline values: CDR1 DFQATT, CDR2 SNEGSKA (reference sequence). The trim removed 5 bases at V and 1 base at J, leaving 3 bases unmatched. The CDR3 extends over 14 amino acids. The CDR3 DNA reads as TGCAGTGCTGCTGGACTAGCGGGCCAAGAGACCCAGTACTTC. Translation: CSAAGLAGQETQYF.

At least ten counts were recorded for this clonotype. The chain has TRBV5-8 and TRBJ2-1, with TRBD1 matching over 7 bases. The CDR3 has 15 amino acids. Germline V gives CDR1 SGHTS, CDR2 YDEGEE. Trimming cost V 0 bases and J 2 bases; bases outside gene matches: 2. This CDR3 is CASSLGQGPYNEQFF. The CDR3 DNA follows: TGTGCCAGCAGCTTGGGACAGGGACCCTACAATGAGCAGTTCTTC.

The rearrangement uses TRBV12-3 or TRBV12-4 and TRBJ2-7; D not resolved. The CDR3 totals 13 residues. Trimming removed 8 bases at V and 2 bases at J, with 13 bases between. CDR3 in amino acids: CASGRQDPYEQYF. CDR3 DNA sequence: TGTGCCAGCGGCCGCCAGGACCCCTACGAGCAGTACTTC.

The V call is TRBV5-4, the J call TRBJ2-2, with TRBD2 matching over 8 bases. The V segment lost 9 bases and the J segment 4 bases; nucleotides outside the gene matches: 8. This CDR3 is 14 amino acids long. The germline V gene encodes CDR1 SGHNT and CDR2 YYREEE (reference sequence). The CDR3, as DNA: TGTGCCACCCGCGGGGGGTCGGCCACCGGGGAGCTGTTTTTT. Translating it yields CATRGGSATGELFF.

Ten or more counts support this clonotype. The chain recombines TRBV20-1 with TRBJ2-1; TRBD2 agrees at 10 bases. V gave up 5 bases and J gave up 6 bases; unmatched junction bases: 7. There are 14 residues in the CDR3. CDR1 is DFQATT and CDR2 is SNEGSKA in the germline V gene (reference sequence). The CDR3 reads CSAPAGGPFNEQFF. CDR3 nucleotides: TGCAGTGCTCCAGCGGGGGGGCCTTTCAATGAGCAGTTCTTC.

This clonotype was found many times. The rearrangement links TRBV5-1 to TRBJ1-5, with D tentatively TRBD1 (6 bases). The germline V gene has CDR1 SGHRS and CDR2 YFSETQ. Trimming stripped 0 bases from V and 0 bases from J, with 7 bases between. The CDR3 is 15 amino acids. The CDR3 nucleotides read TGCGCCAGCAGCTTGGGAGGGGGTAGCAATCAGCCCCAGCATTTT. Encoded protein: CASSLGGGSNQPQHF.

This chain joins TRBV2 and TRBJ1-6; 9 bases align to TRBD1. The CDR3 is 16 amino acids. Germline V gene lookup returns CDR1 SNHLY and CDR2 FYNNEI. V dropped 5 bases and J dropped 5; count of bases not matched to a gene: 7. CDR3 region: CASSKGQGRDNSPLHF. DNA for the CDR3: TGTGCCAGCAGTAAGGGACAGGGCAGGGATAATTCACCCCTCCACTTT.

The chain joins TRBV5-5 to TRBJ1-1, with D perhaps TRBD1 (5 bases). CDR1 and CDR2 from the germline V gene are SGHKS and YYEKEE (reference sequence). This CDR3 contains 14 residues. V lost 2 bases and J lost 1, with 9 bases in between. This chain's CDR3 is CASSFGDGNTEAFF. CDR3 nucleotides: TGTGCCAGCAGCTTTGGGGACGGGAACACTGAAGCTTTCTTT.

Notes on this clonotype: A clone one base away is much larger, so this may be a read error. The CDR3: CASSIGWDHYGYTF. DNA of the CDR3: TGTGCCAGTAGTATAGGTTGGGACCACTATGGCTACACCTTC. The V call is TRBV19, the J call TRBJ1-2, with D possibly TRBD1 on 5 matching bases. The germline CDR1 and CDR2 sequences are LNHDA and SQIVND (reference sequence). The CDR3 consists of 14 residues. V lost 1 base, J lost 3 bases, and 9 bases lay in between.

The J gene is TRBJ1-1, the V gene TRBV6-2 or TRBV6-3; possibly TRBD1 for D (6 bases). The CDR3 is 17 residues long. V was clipped by 1 base and J by 6 bases, with 21 bases between them. Germline lookup yields CDR1 MNHEY and CDR2 SVGEGT. The CDR3 bases are TGTGCCAGCAGTTACTGGGCAAGGGGGAGTAAGGTGCCTGAAGCTTTCTTT. It specifies CASSYWARGSKVPEAFF.

This clonotype was recorded at least ten times. V is TRBV28 and J is TRBJ2-7; D uncertain. In germline, CDR1 is MDHEN, CDR2 SYDVKM. The CDR3 is 11 amino acids. V was cut by 4 bases and J by 8 bases, with 9 bases left in between. This chain's CDR3 is CASSSGRKQYF. CDR3 DNA sequence: TGTGCCAGCAGTTCCGGTAGGAAGCAGTACTTC.

This clonotype has more than one count but fewer than ten. The V call is TRBV6-2 or TRBV6-3, the J call TRBJ2-3; 9 bases are a match to TRBD2. The V gene's germline CDR1 is MNHEY and CDR2 SVGEGT. This CDR3 has 17 residues. The J segment lost 2 bases and the V segment lost 6 bases, leaving 12 bases of the junction unmatched. DNA for the CDR3: TGTGCCAGCAGCCATCGCGGGGGGGCAACGATCACAGATACGCAGTATTTT. This sequence encodes CASSHRGGATITDTQYF.

This clonotype was observed many times. The gene calls are TRBV7-2 and TRBJ1-6; the D is unclear. The CDR3 has 14 amino acids. Trimming stripped 2 bases from V and 0 bases from J, with 2 bases between. Germline CDR1 reads SGHTA; CDR2 reads FQGNSA. The CDR3 region is CASSLSSYNSPLHF. The CDR3 nucleotides are TGTGCCAGCAGCTTAAGCTCCTATAATTCACCCCTCCACTTT.

On this clonotype: A junction boundary mismatches the germline segment, possibly from a read error. The genes are TRBV7-9 and TRBJ2-5; D possibly uses TRBD1 or TRBD2 (5 bases each). The germline gives CDR1 SEHNR, CDR2 FQNEAQ (reference sequence). CDR3 length: 15 amino acids. CDR3 sequence: CANSTRHGARETQHF. CDR3 coding DNA: TGTGCCAACAGCACACGACATGGGGCGAGGGAGACCCAGCACTTC. The variable domain in full, with the rest retrieved from reference TRBV7-9 and TRBJ2-5, is DTGVSQNPRHKITKRGQNVTFRCDPISEHNRLYWYRQTLGQGPEFLTYFQNEAQLEKSRLLSDRFSAERPKGSFSTLEIQRTEQGDSAMYLCANSTRHGARETQHFGPGTRLLVL.

In this sample, this clonotype turned up many times. The chain employs TRBV6-1 and TRBJ1-5; D is unclear. This CDR3 region has 13 residues. Trimming took off 1 base at V and 4 bases at J, with 5 bases between the two ends. Germline V gene sequence: CDR1 MNHNS, CDR2 SASEGT. CDR3 bases: TGTGCCAGCAGTGAAGTAGGGAATCAGCCCCAGCATTTT. Translated: CASSEVGNQPQHF.

The rearrangement joins TRBV2 to TRBJ1-2; D is ambiguous. Germline V CDR1 and CDR2: SNHLY, FYNNEI. This CDR3 comprises 11 residues. V was clipped by 6 bases and J by 2 bases, with 4 bases between them. In DNA, the CDR3 is TGTGCCAGCAGGGACAACTATGGCTACACCTTC. It translates to CASRDNYGYTF.

Comments on this clonotype: Since the CDR3 does not end with the conserved phenylalanine or tryptophan, this likely comes from a read error. The limits of the CDR3 on the DNA are not certain, so only TCRdb's listed CDR3 is given. The chain joins TRBV7-9 to TRBJ2-5; the table's D gene call, TRBD1, was not cross checked with the DNA. In germline, CDR1 is SEHNR, CDR2 FQNEAQ (reference sequence). The CDR3 has 13 amino acids, counting both end residues. CDR3 region: CASSRDRGTSRTS.

The chain combines TRBV6-6 with TRBJ1-5, with D unclear. Germline-derived CDR1 and CDR2 are MNHNY and SVGAGI (reference sequence). The CDR3 length is 18 residues. V lost 0 bases, J lost 0 bases, and 15 bases lay in between. CDR3 in DNA: TGTGCCAGCAGTTACTCGATTCGGTCCCCCAGTAGCAATCAGCCCCAGCATTTT. This encodes CASSYSIRSPSSNQPQHF.

On this clonotype: A much bigger clone sits one base away, suggesting this may be a read error. In this CDR3 the conserved last residue, phenylalanine or tryptophan, is missing, so a read error is likely. The chain employs TRBV6-6 and TRBJ2-7, with 7 bases identical to TRBD1. This CDR3 region has 13 residues. After removal of 7 bases from V and 2 bases from J, the junction contained 5 bases not matched to a gene. From germline, CDR1 is MNHNY and CDR2 SVGAGI (reference sequence). This CDR3 reads CASKTGNTYEQYS. DNA of the CDR3: TGTGCCAGCAAGACAGGGAATACCTACGAGCAGTACTCC.